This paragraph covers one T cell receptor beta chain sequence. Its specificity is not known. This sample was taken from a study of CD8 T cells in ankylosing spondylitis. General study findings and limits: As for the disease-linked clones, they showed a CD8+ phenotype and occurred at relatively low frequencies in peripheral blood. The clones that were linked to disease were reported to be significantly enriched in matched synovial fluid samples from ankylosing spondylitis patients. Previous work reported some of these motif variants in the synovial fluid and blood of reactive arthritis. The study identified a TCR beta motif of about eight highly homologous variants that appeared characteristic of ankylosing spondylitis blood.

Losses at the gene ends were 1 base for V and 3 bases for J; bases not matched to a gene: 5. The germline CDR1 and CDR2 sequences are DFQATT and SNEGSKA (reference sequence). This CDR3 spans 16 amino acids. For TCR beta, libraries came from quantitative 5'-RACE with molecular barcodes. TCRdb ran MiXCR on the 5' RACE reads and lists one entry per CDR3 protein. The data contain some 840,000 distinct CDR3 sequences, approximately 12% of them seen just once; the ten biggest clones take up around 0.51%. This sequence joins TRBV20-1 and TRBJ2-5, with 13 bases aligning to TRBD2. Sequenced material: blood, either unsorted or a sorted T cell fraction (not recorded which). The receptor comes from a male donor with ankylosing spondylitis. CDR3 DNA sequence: TGCAGTGCTAGAGCCGCAGGACTAGCGGGAGAAGAGACCCAGTACTTC. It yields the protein CSARAAGLAGEETQYF.